Listed below are T cell receptor beta chains from one sample, sequenced in a study of blood T cell repertoires in COVID-19. Profiled with immunoSEQ multiplex PCR; TCRdb holds only in-frame clones, not every one. In the table there are about 140,000 clones, about four fifths of which are singletons. Sequences were obtained from peripheral blood. These TCRs come from a human donor in a cohort sampled during active COVID-19. Both conserved end residues are part of each CDR3. Each record gives: J gene, V gene, D gene, clone size, CDR3 protein, CDR3 DNA. A D gene is named only where the DNA matches it firmly. Clone sizes are given selectively: once, few, many, or a class where the clone is expanded.

TRBJ2-7,TRBV5-1,TRBD2,.,CASSSPSIAGLSEQYF,TGCGCCAGCAGCTCACCATCTATAGCGGGACTTTCCGAGCAGTACTTC
TRBJ2-1,TRBV3-1/TRBV3-2,.,.,CASSLLGPYNEQFF,TGTGCCAGCAGCTTACTAGGACCCTACAATGAGCAGTTCTTC
TRBJ1-4,TRBV2,.,few,CASRQAGDLEKLFF,TGTGCCAGCAGGCAGGCAGGGGATTTAGAAAAACTGTTTTTT
TRBJ2-5,TRBV19,TRBD1,.,CASRGTGGQETQYF,TGTGCCAGCCGAGGGACAGGGGGTCAAGAGACCCAGTACTTC
TRBJ2-5,TRBV7-9,.,.,CVSQLESMSTETQYF,TGTGTTTCACAGCTTGAGTCTATGAGTACGGAGACCCAGTACTTC
TRBJ2-5,TRBV6-5,.,once,CASSFQGIGETQYF,TGTGCCAGCAGTTTTCAGGGTATCGGAGAGACCCAGTACTTC
TRBJ2-3,TRBV7-2,.,.,CASSLTVSTDTQYF,TGTGCCAGCAGCTTGACAGTATCCACAGATACGCAGTATTTT
TRBJ2-1,TRBV30,TRBD2,.,CAWSLAGGSQYQFF,TGTGCCTGGAGTCTAGCGGGAGGGTCTCAGTATCAGTTCTTC
TRBJ1-1,TRBV19,TRBD1,.,CASSIGSSQGAVVNTEAFF,TGTGCCAGTAGTATAGGATCGTCCCAGGGGGCAGTTGTGAACACTGAAGCTTTCTTT
TRBJ2-7,TRBV6-2/TRBV6-3,TRBD1,.,CASSYSRTGFEQYF,TGTGCCAGCAGTTACTCAAGGACAGGCTTTGAGCAGTACTTC
TRBJ2-7,TRBV5-6,.,few,CASSPGRGNADEQYF,TGTGCCAGCAGCCCAGGTCGGGGGAACGCCGACGAGCAGTACTTC
TRBJ1-1,TRBV29-1,TRBD1,.,CSVQGDRVKSEAFF,TGCAGCGTTCAAGGGGACAGGGTTAAGTCTGAAGCTTTCTTT
TRBJ2-7,TRBV24-1,TRBD1,.,CATSDPGQTYEQYF,TGTGCCACCAGTGACCCGGGACAGACCTACGAGCAGTACTTC
TRBJ1-3,TRBV6-1,TRBD1,few,CASSEGQGLHTIYF,TGTGCCAGCAGTGAAGGACAGGGGCTGCACACCATATATTTT
TRBJ1-2,TRBV28,TRBD1,.,CASSRQGTVRGYTF,TGTGCCAGCAGTCGACAGGGTACAGTCCGTGGCTACACCTTC
TRBJ2-1,TRBV10-3,.,.,CATLLAASVGEQFF,TGTGCCACCCTACTGGCCGCTAGCGTAGGTGAGCAGTTCTTC
TRBJ1-5,TRBV19,.,.,CASSIGDRSYQPQHF,TGTGCCAGTAGTATAGGAGACAGGAGTTATCAGCCCCAGCATTTT
TRBJ2-7,TRBV5-4,.,.,CASSLEAGVSEQYF,TGTGCCAGCAGCTTGGAGGCGGGTGTCTCCGAGCAGTACTTC
TRBJ2-7,TRBV18,.,once,CASSLPERAIHEQYF,TGTGCCAGCTCACTACCAGAGCGGGCTATCCACGAGCAGTACTTC
TRBJ1-1,TRBV2,.,once,CASSGRLGNTEAFF,TGTGCCAGCAGCGGTAGACTGGGGAACACTGAAGCTTTCTTT
TRBJ2-7,TRBV5-1,TRBD2,.,CASSFTSGSYEQYF,TGCGCCAGCAGCTTTACTAGCGGGAGTTATGAGCAGTACTTC
TRBJ2-1,TRBV7-3,TRBD2,.,CASSLRPGGGSHEQFF,TGTGCCAGCAGCTTAAGGCCGGGAGGCGGGTCCCATGAGCAGTTCTTC
TRBJ1-2,TRBV30,.,.,CAWSTAHGYGYTF,TGTGCCTGGAGTACAGCCCACGGCTATGGCTACACCTTC
TRBJ2-5,TRBV5-4,.,.,CASRARGGMETQYF,TGTGCCAGCAGAGCTCGTGGCGGGATGGAGACCCAGTACTTC
TRBJ2-7,TRBV6-5,TRBD1,.,CASRTGQNPSTEQYF,TGTGCCAGCAGGACGGGACAGAATCCGAGTACTGAGCAGTACTTC
TRBJ1-4,TRBV9,TRBD1,.,CASSGQGPTNEKLFF,TGTGCCAGCAGCGGACAGGGCCCAACTAATGAAAAACTGTTTTTT
TRBJ1-5,TRBV7-9,TRBD1,few,CASSLDLTGGAGQPQHF,TGTGCCAGCAGCTTAGATCTTACAGGGGGCGCTGGGCAGCCCCAGCATTTT
TRBJ2-1,TRBV7-3,.,.,CASSLIGVARDEQFF,TGTGCCAGCAGCTTAATTGGAGTGGCGAGGGATGAGCAGTTCTTC
TRBJ2-3,TRBV7-2,TRBD2,.,CASSFLAGGDTQYF,TGTGCCAGCAGCTTTCTAGCGGGGGGGGATACGCAGTATTTT
TRBJ2-7,TRBV6-5,TRBD1,.,CASLFRQGPYEQYF,TGTGCCAGCCTGTTCAGACAGGGCCCCTACGAGCAGTACTTC
TRBJ2-5,TRBV2,TRBD2,.,CASSELAGHQETQYF,TGTGCCAGCAGTGAGTTAGCGGGGCACCAAGAGACCCAGTACTTC
TRBJ2-1,TRBV2,.,.,CASSEGPGDEQFF,TGTGCCAGCAGTGAAGGCCCAGGCGATGAGCAGTTCTTC
TRBJ2-7,TRBV6-5,TRBD2,.,CASSYSIAGEQYF,TGTGCCAGCAGTTACTCCATAGCGGGAGAGCAGTACTTC
TRBJ1-5,TRBV4-1,.,.,CASSQDGRGGNQPQHF,TGCGCCAGCAGCCAAGACGGGAGGGGCGGGAATCAGCCCCAGCATTTT
TRBJ1-5,TRBV15,.,.,CATSRDSGVSNQPQHF,TGTGCCACCAGCAGAGACAGCGGGGTGTCGAATCAGCCCCAGCATTTT
TRBJ1-1,TRBV14,.,.,CASSLVARGANTEAFF,TGTGCCAGCAGCCTCGTGGCGCGGGGGGCGAACACTGAAGCTTTCTTT
TRBJ2-3,TRBV5-6,.,.,CASSFTVGADTQYF,TGTGCCAGCAGCTTTACAGTGGGCGCAGATACGCAGTATTTT
TRBJ1-5,TRBV4-2,.,once,CASSRSGSNQPQHF,TGTGCCAGCAGCCGGAGTGGGTCGAATCAGCCCCAGCATTTT
TRBJ2-3,TRBV3-1/TRBV3-2,.,.,CASSQPSRDTQYF,TGTGCCAGCAGCCAGCCTAGCAGAGATACGCAGTATTTT
TRBJ2-7,TRBV11-2,TRBD1,.,CASSHRDRPYEQYF,TGTGCCAGCAGCCACCGGGACAGGCCATACGAGCAGTACTTC
TRBJ2-1,TRBV15,TRBD2,.,CATSSRLAGGSYNEQFF,TGTGCCACCAGCAGCCGACTAGCGGGGGGCTCCTACAATGAGCAGTTCTTC
TRBJ1-5,TRBV3-1/TRBV3-2,.,.,CASSQVPGAGQPQHF,TGTGCCAGCAGCCAAGTTCCAGGGGCTGGGCAGCCCCAGCATTTT